The clone carrying this T cell receptor (beta chain) has just one count. The V gene's germline CDR1 is WSHSY and CDR2 SAAADI. The CDR3 extends over 14 amino acids. Trimming shortened V by 8 bases and J by 0 bases, and 13 bases separated the two germline ends. This sample was included in a study of blood T cell repertoires in COVID-19. Across the study: The origin of the acute and convalescent COVID-19 samples was the United States, Italy and Spain.

Original data processing: Estimation of nucleated cell counts relied on the amplification of reference gene primers. Data came from immunoSEQ multiplex PCR; TCRdb stores just in-frame clones and leaves some out. V and J calls and clone size are as listed in that table; D and trimming were resolved from the DNA. This table holds approximately 22,000 clones, approximately 92% found once. The TCR sequence derives from a woman between 70 and 85 years old with active COVID-19. Specimen: peripheral blood. The chain uses TRBV10-2 and TRBJ1-1; tentative D call: TRBD1 (6 bases). The CDR3 nucleotides read TGCGCCAGCCAACGGACAGACCTGAACACTGAAGCTTTCTTT. Its protein product is CASQRTDLNTEAFF.